The 18 T cell receptor beta chains below come from one sample, sequenced in a study of control samples from healthy donors and cancer patients. The assay was immunoSEQ multiplex PCR, and TCRdb's table has in-frame clones only and misses some. This table has around 80,000 clones, 91% appearing once. Source material: blood. All receptors derive from a man aged 50 to 60 in good health.

This chain connects TRBV5-4 to TRBJ1-2; TRBD1 is a possible D gene (5 bases). The germline V gene encodes CDR1 SGHNT and CDR2 YYREEE (reference sequence). This CDR3 is built from 13 residues. Trimming took 2 bases from V and 3 from J, leaving 8 bases between them. The CDR3 protein is CASSFRGDYGYTF. The CDR3 DNA sequence: TGTGCCAGCAGCTTCAGAGGGGACTATGGCTACACCTTC.

The rearrangement links TRBV18 to TRBJ1-6; 9 bases fit TRBD1. V dropped 5 bases and J dropped 16; count of bases not matched to a gene: 18. CDR1 and CDR2 (germline): KGHSH, LQKENI. This CDR3 spans 16 amino acids. The CDR3 coding sequence is TGTGCCAGCTCAGACAGTATCGGGACAGGGTCTCCGCCGCTCCACTTT. As protein: CASSDSIGTGSPPLHF. The whole variable domain, filled in from reference TRBV18 and TRBJ1-6, reads NAGVMQNPRHLVRRRGQEARLRCSPMKGHSHVYWYRQLPEEGLKFMVYLQKENIIDESGMPKERFSAEFPKEGPSILRIQQVVRGDSAAYFCASSDSIGTGSPPLHFGNGTRLTVT.

The chain links TRBV11-2 to TRBJ1-4; no clear D. The CDR3 is 13 amino acids. V lost 0 bases and J lost 10, with 9 bases in between. CDR1 is SGHAT, CDR2 FQNNGV, per germline. The CDR3 reads CASSLEGEAKLFF. CDR3 in DNA: TGTGCCAGCAGCTTAGAGGGAGAGGCAAAACTGTTTTTT. Drawing the rest from reference TRBV11-2 and TRBJ1-4, the complete variable domain is EAGVAQSPRYKIIEKRQSVAFWCNPISGHATLYWYQQILGQGPKLLIQFQNNGVVDDSQLPKDRFSAERLKGVDSTLKIQPAKLEDSAVYLCASSLEGEAKLFFGSGTQLSVL.

The rearrangement joins TRBV4-1 to TRBJ1-5; 8 bases are a match to TRBD1. CDR3 size: 15 residues. From germline, CDR1 is MGHRA and CDR2 YSYEKL. V gave up 4 bases and J gave up 1 base; unmatched junction bases: 3. In DNA form, the CDR3 reads TGCGCCAGCAGCCTTGACAGGGGAAGCAATCAGCCCCAGCATTTT. Its translation is CASSLDRGSNQPQHF.

The chain has TRBV14 and TRBJ2-7; tentatively, D is TRBD1 or TRBD2 (5 bases each). Trimming left V 0 bases short and J 5 bases short, with 20 bases between. Germline CDR1 SGHDN, CDR2 FVKESK. This CDR3 has 17 amino acids. The CDR3 loop is CASSQDWRQGSRNEQYF. Here the CDR3 DNA reads TGTGCCAGCAGCCAAGATTGGAGGCAGGGATCGAGGAACGAGCAGTACTTC.

The CDR3 protein is CAWGAFDGYTF. The CDR3 DNA follows: TGTGCCTGGGGGGCCTTCGATGGCTACACCTTC. The chain uses TRBV30 and TRBJ1-2; a possible D gene is TRBD1 (5 bases). The CDR3 extends over 11 amino acids. Germline CDR1 reads GTSNPN; CDR2 reads SVGIG (reference sequence). V was clipped by 5 bases and J by 6 bases, with 10 bases between them.

This clone was observed a handful of times. The chain uses TRBV7-8 and TRBJ2-7, with a possible D match to TRBD1 (5 bases). Germline V gene data show CDR1 as SGHVS and CDR2 as FQNEAQ. This CDR3 is built from 13 residues. The germline V and J ends were trimmed by 1 base and 7 bases, with 11 bases remaining between them. This chain's CDR3 is CASSLVPRDEQYF. CDR3 DNA sequence: TGTGCCAGCAGCTTAGTTCCCAGGGATGAGCAGTACTTC.

As to this clone: The same CDR3 can be traced to other DNA sequences in this sample. The chain joins TRBV3-1 (or the pseudogene TRBV3-2) to TRBJ1-1, with a tentative D call TRBD1 (5 bases). The ends were cut back, 4 bases at V and 4 bases at J, with 7 bases in the middle. Germline V gene sequence: CDR1 LGHDT, CDR2 YNNKEL (reference sequence). The CDR3 length is 12 residues. The CDR3 sequence is CASSRGGTEAFF. DNA for the CDR3: TGTGCCAGCAGCCGGGGGGGCACTGAAGCTTTCTTT.

The chain has TRBV3-1 (or the pseudogene TRBV3-2) and TRBJ2-2; 16 bases map to TRBD2. V lost 1 base to trimming and J lost 3 bases; unmatched junction nucleotides: 8. The V gene's germline CDR1 is LGHDT and CDR2 YNNKEL (reference sequence). This CDR3 contains 20 residues. The CDR3 DNA follows: TGTGCCAGCAGCCAAGGAATCCCGGGACTAGCGGGGGGGTACACCGGGGAGCTGTTTTTT. Its translation: CASSQGIPGLAGGYTGELFF.

This chain uses TRBV19 with TRBJ2-1, with a weak D call TRBD2 (5 bases). The CDR3 length is 16 residues. V lost 3 bases and J lost 6, with 18 bases in between. Germline V CDR1 and CDR2: LNHDA, SQIVND (reference sequence). CDR3: CASSILFTRGGNEQFF. In DNA form, the CDR3 reads TGTGCCAGTAGTATTCTATTCACGAGAGGAGGCAATGAGCAGTTCTTC.

CDR3 bases: TGTGCCAGCGGTCGACTCTCCTACGAGCAGTACTTC. Protein product: CASGRLSYEQYF. V is TRBV6-5 and J is TRBJ2-7; D gene ambiguous. Germline-derived CDR1 and CDR2 are MNHEY and SVGAGI. V gave up 8 bases and J gave up 0 bases, with 8 bases separating them. The CDR3 consists of 12 residues.

The chain couples TRBV7-2 to TRBJ2-5; D is undetermined. CDR1 is SGHTA, CDR2 FQGNSA, per germline. V lost 0 bases to trimming and J lost 4 bases, with 15 bases between them. This CDR3 contains 16 residues. The CDR3 DNA reads as TGTGCCAGCAGCTTAGCGGCAGTCCTCAGAGGAGAGACCCAGTACTTC. Translating it yields CASSLAAVLRGETQYF.

This sequence joins TRBV27 and TRBJ1-6; D is undetermined. Per the germline V gene, CDR1 is MNHEY and CDR2 is SMNVEV (reference sequence). The CDR3 runs 14 residues. The V gene lost 4 bases and the J gene lost 7 bases, with 11 bases spanning the gap. The CDR3 DNA sequence: TGTGCCAGCAGTTGGGCCCGGACGAATTCACCCCTCCACTTT. This translates into CASSWARTNSPLHF.

The rearrangement joins TRBV2 to TRBJ2-2, with 8 bases fitting TRBD1. From germline, CDR1 is SNHLY and CDR2 FYNNEI. CDR3 length equals 14 residues. V gave up 7 bases and J gave up 5 bases; unmatched junction bases: 6. The CDR3 loop is CASKDRVGTGELFF. The CDR3 coding sequence is TGTGCCAGCAAGGACAGGGTGGGAACCGGGGAGCTGTTTTTT.

The chain recombines TRBV7-2 with TRBJ2-3, with D possibly being TRBD1 or TRBD2 (5 bases each). Germline V CDR1 and CDR2: SGHTA, FQGNSA. V dropped 4 bases and J dropped 0 bases, with 8 bases sitting between them. This CDR3 region has 14 residues. The CDR3 DNA follows: TGTGCCAGCAGCTCCGGGACGAGCACAGATACGCAGTATTTT. It translates to CASSSGTSTDTQYF. The whole variable domain, filled in from reference TRBV7-2 and TRBJ2-3, reads GAGVSQSPSNKVTEKGKDVELRCDPISGHTALYWYRQSLGQGLEFLIYFQGNSAPDKSGLPSDRFSAERTGGSVSTLTIQRTQQEDSAVYLCASSSGTSTDTQYFGPGTRLTVL.

V is TRBV19 and J is TRBJ1-1; 7 positions match TRBD1. CDR3 length: 14 residues. Germline CDR1 is LNHDA and CDR2 is SQIVND (reference sequence). V shed 6 bases and J 6 bases; nucleotides not matched to a gene: 10. CDR3 coding DNA: TGTGCCAGTAGCAGACAGGGAGGTAGGCCTGAAGCTTTCTTT. Its protein is CASSRQGGRPEAFF.

J is TRBJ1-3 and V is TRBV4-1; no clear D gene. Germline V gene data show CDR1 as MGHRA and CDR2 as YSYEKL. Trimming pared 0 bases from V and 0 bases from J, leaving 9 bases between. This CDR3 region has 16 residues. CDR3 loop: CASSQDASLSGNTIYF. CDR3 DNA: TGCGCCAGCAGCCAAGATGCCAGTCTCTCTGGAAACACCATATATTTT.

This sequence joins TRBV10-3 and TRBJ2-1, with D possibly being TRBD2 (7 bases). The CDR3 sequence is 15 residues long. V was cut by 3 bases and J by 9 bases, with 18 bases left in between. Per germline, CDR1 ENHRY and CDR2 SYGVKD. The CDR3, as DNA: TGTGCCATCAGTGAAGGGGGTGGGAGGGGAGGTGAGCAGTTCTTC. Its translation is CAISEGGGRGGEQFF.